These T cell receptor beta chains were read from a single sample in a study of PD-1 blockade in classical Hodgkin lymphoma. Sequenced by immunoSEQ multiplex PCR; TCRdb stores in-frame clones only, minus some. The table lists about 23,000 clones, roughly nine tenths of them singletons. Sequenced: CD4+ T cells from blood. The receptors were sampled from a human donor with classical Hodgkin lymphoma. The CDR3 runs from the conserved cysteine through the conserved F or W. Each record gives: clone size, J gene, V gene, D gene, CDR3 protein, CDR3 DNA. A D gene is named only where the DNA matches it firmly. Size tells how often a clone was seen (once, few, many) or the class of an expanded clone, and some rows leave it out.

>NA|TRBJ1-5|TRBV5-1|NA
CASSSNIASNQPQHF
TGCGCCAGCAGCTCCAATATAGCTAGCAATCAGCCCCAGCATTTT
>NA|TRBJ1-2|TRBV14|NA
CASSQARGDYGYTF
TGTGCCAGCAGCCAAGCCAGGGGCGACTATGGCTACACCTTC
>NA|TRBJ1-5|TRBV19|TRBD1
CASSTGTGGISNQPQHF
TGTGCCAGTAGCACCGGGACAGGGGGGATTAGCAATCAGCCCCAGCATTTT
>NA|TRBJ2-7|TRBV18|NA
CASSKRGGVTRTYEQYF
TGTGCCAGCTCAAAGCGAGGGGGTGTTACGCGGACCTACGAGCAGTACTTC
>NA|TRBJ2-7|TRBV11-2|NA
CASSLGDGGYEQYF
TGTGCCAGCAGCTTAGGGGACGGAGGCTACGAGCAGTACTTC
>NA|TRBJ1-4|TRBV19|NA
CASVRPGSNEKLFF
TGTGCCAGTGTGAGGCCCGGTTCTAATGAAAAACTGTTTTTT
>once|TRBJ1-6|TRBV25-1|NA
CASSASKPFSSPLHF
TGTGCCAGCAGTGCTTCGAAACCCTTTAGTTCACCCCTCCACTTT
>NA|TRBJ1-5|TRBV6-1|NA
CASSELGKWSNQPQHF
TGTGCCAGCAGTGAACTCGGGAAGTGGAGCAATCAGCCCCAGCATTTT
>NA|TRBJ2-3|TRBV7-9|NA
CASSFGTPLYF
TGTGCCAGCAGCTTCGGGACCCCACTGTATTTT
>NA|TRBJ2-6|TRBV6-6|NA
CASSYPALSGANVLTF
TGTGCCAGCAGTTACCCAGCCCTCTCTGGGGCCAACGTCCTGACTTTC
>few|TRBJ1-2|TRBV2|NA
CASSDSANYGYTF
TGTGCCAGCAGTGATTCAGCTAACTATGGCTACACCTTC
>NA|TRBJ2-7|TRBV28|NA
CASSPSGQGGYEQYF
TGTGCCAGCAGTCCGAGCGGGCAGGGTGGGTACGAGCAGTACTTC
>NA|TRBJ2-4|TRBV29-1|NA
CSVGSGVAKNIQYF
TGCAGCGTTGGGTCAGGGGTAGCCAAAAACATTCAGTACTTC
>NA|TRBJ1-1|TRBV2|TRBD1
CASSEGQGGTIQWLAEAFF
TGTGCCAGCAGTGAAGGACAGGGGGGCACTATTCAATGGTTGGCTGAAGCTTTCTTT
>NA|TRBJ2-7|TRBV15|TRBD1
CATSREGTGLGEQYF
TGTGCCACCAGCAGAGAAGGGACAGGGTTGGGGGAGCAGTACTTC
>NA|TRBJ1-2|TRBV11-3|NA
CASSLDKIGWMDYGYTF
TGTGCCAGCAGCTTAGATAAAATCGGGTGGATGGACTATGGCTACACCTTC
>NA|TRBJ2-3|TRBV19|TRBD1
CASSPTGGLDTQYF
TGTGCCAGTAGCCCGACAGGGGGCTTAGATACGCAGTATTTT
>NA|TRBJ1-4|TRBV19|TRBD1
CASTFTGVQKLFF
TGTGCCAGTACCTTCACAGGGGTGCAAAAACTGTTTTTT
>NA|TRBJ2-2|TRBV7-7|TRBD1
CASSPQGTNTGELFF
TGTGCCAGCAGTCCACAGGGGACGAACACCGGGGAGCTGTTTTTT
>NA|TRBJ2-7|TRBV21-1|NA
CARRISGSREQYF
TGTGCCAGACGGATTAGCGGGAGTAGGGAGCAGTACTTC
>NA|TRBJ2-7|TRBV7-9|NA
CASSLEGPDYEQYF
TGTGCCAGCAGCTTAGAGGGACCAGACTACGAGCAGTACTTC
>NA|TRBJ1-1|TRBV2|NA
CASSASEPRVHTEAFF
TGTGCCAGCAGTGCTTCAGAACCCAGGGTGCACACTGAAGCTTTCTTT
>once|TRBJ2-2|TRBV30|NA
CAWSVGGTGELFF
TGTGCCTGGAGTGTAGGGGGGACCGGGGAGCTGTTTTTT
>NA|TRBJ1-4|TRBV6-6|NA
CASSYSGGNNEKLFF
TGTGCCAGCAGTTACTCTGGGGGGAATAATGAAAAACTGTTTTTT
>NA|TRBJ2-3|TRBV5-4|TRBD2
CASSLIRTSGGTDTQYF
TGTGCCAGCAGCTTGATCAGGACTAGCGGGGGCACAGATACGCAGTATTTT
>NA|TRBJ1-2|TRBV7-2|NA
CASSSPIANYGYTF
TGTGCCAGCAGCTCTCCGATAGCTAACTATGGCTACACCTTC
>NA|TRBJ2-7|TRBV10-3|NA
CASADLYEQYF
TGTGCCAGCGCGGATCTCTACGAGCAGTACTTC
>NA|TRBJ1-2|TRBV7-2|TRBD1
CASSFGQGRDYGYTF
TGTGCCAGCAGCTTCGGACAGGGACGAGACTATGGCTACACCTTC
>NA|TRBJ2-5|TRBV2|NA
CASSEGNGARETQYF
TGTGCCAGCAGTGAAGGCAACGGGGCCCGCGAGACCCAGTACTTC
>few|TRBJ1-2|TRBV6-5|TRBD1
CASSKDRHGYTF
TGTGCCAGCTCAAAGGACAGGCATGGCTACACCTTC
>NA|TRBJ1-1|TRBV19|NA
CASSAPRLAGTEAFF
TGTGCCAGTAGTGCCCCCCGACTGGCCGGGACTGAAGCTTTCTTT
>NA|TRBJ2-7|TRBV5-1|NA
CASSFAGVYEQYF
TGCGCCAGCAGCTTCGCAGGAGTTTACGAGCAGTACTTC
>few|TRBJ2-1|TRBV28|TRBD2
CASSPYSGGAGEQFF
TGTGCCAGCAGTCCATACAGCGGGGGGGCGGGTGAGCAGTTCTTC
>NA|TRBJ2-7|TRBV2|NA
CASSPDIPYEQYF
TGTGCCAGCAGTCCCGACATTCCCTACGAGCAGTACTTC
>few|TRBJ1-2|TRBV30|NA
CAWGDMGSGYTF
TGTGCCTGGGGGGACATGGGGTCTGGCTACACCTTC
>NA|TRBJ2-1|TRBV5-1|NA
CASSGTGRGNEQFF
TGCGCCAGCAGCGGGACGGGACGAGGCAATGAGCAGTTCTTC
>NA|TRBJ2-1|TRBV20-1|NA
CSARSPEQFF
TGCAGTGCTAGAAGTCCGGAGCAGTTCTTC
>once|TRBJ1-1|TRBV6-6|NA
CASSSTGNTEAFF
TGTGCCAGCAGTTCGACAGGGAACACTGAAGCTTTCTTT
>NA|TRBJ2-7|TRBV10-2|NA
CASSGGSYEQYF
TGCGCCAGCAGTGGGGGGTCCTACGAGCAGTACTTC
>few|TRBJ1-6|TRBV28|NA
CASRSTGRNNSPLHF
TGTGCCAGCAGATCAACAGGGAGAAATAATTCACCCCTCCACTTT
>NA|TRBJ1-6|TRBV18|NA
CASSQLSERNNSPLHF
TGTGCCAGCTCACAGCTCTCGGAAAGAAATAATTCACCCCTCCACTTT
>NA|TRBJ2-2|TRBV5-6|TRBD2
CASTPRLREGSGELFF
TGTGCCAGCACCCCTCGGTTGAGGGAGGGGTCCGGGGAGCTGTTTTTT
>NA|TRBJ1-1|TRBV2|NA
CASLPGGMNTEAFF
TGTGCCAGCCTCCCGGGGGGGATGAACACTGAAGCTTTCTTT
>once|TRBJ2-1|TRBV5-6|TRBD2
CASSLALAGGYEQFF
TGTGCCAGCAGCTTGGCTCTAGCGGGGGGCTATGAGCAGTTCTTC
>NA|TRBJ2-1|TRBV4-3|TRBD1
CASSQEVRTGYNEQFF
TGCGCCAGCAGCCAAGAAGTTCGGACAGGGTACAATGAGCAGTTCTTC
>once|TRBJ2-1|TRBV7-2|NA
CASSFSYNEQFF
TGTGCCAGCAGCTTTAGCTACAATGAGCAGTTCTTC
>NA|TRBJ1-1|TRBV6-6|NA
CASSRIGRRNTEAFF
TGTGCCAGCAGCCGAATCGGGAGGAGGAACACTGAAGCTTTCTTT
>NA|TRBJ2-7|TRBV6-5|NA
CASSSESRYEQYF
TGTGCCAGCAGTTCTGAGTCTCGCTACGAGCAGTACTTC
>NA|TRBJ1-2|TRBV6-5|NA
CASSYPRRTGGGYTF
TGTGCCAGCAGTTACCCCCGTCGGACTGGCGGCGGCTACACCTTC
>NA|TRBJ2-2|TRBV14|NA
CASSQVRGELFF
TGTGCCAGCAGCCAAGTACGAGGGGAGCTGTTTTTT
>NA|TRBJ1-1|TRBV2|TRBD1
CASRTGQGHNTEAFF
TGTGCCAGCAGGACCGGACAGGGGCATAACACTGAAGCTTTCTTT
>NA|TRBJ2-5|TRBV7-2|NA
CASSFGLQETQYF
TGTGCCAGCAGCTTCGGACTCCAAGAGACCCAGTACTTC
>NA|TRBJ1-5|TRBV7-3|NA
CASSSALAPNQPQHF
TGTGCCAGCAGCTCAGCCCTGGCCCCCAATCAGCCCCAGCATTTT
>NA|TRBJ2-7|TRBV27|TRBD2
CASSLSGLAGGPREQYF
TGTGCCAGCAGTTTATCGGGGCTAGCGGGAGGGCCCCGGGAGCAGTACTTC
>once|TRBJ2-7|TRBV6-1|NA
CASSVSGEQYF
TGTGCCAGCAGTGTGAGCGGCGAGCAGTACTTC